These 27 T cell receptor beta chains came from one sample sequenced in a study of cytomegalovirus exposure and HLA in healthy donors. The primer mix had 60 Vbeta and 13 Jbeta primers. Produced via immunoSEQ multiplex PCR; TCRdb's table is partial and in-frame only. The sample includes 200,000 or so clones, about 80% seen only once; the top ten take approximately 1.5%. The sample was PBMCs. The receptors were sampled from a girl aged 5-17 years in good health and CMV-seronegative.

The V and J genes are TRBV7-3 and TRBJ2-2; D perhaps matches TRBD2 (6 bases). This CDR3 has 14 amino acids. Germline-derived CDR1 and CDR2 are SGHTA and FQGTGA. Trimming took off 3 bases at V and 4 bases at J, with 9 bases between the two ends. As DNA, the CDR3 is TGTGCCAGCAGCTTCACAGCGGGCACCGGGGAGCTGTTTTTT. Amino acid sequence: CASSFTAGTGELFF.

This sequence joins TRBV19 and TRBJ2-7, with 14 bases lining up with TRBD2. V lost 5 bases to trimming and J lost 6 bases; unmatched junction nucleotides: 3. The CDR3 is 14 amino acids. CDR1 LNHDA and CDR2 SQIVND come from the germline V gene (reference sequence). CDR3 residues: CASSHGTSGGEQYF. The CDR3 DNA reads TGTGCCAGTAGTCACGGGACTAGCGGGGGCGAGCAGTACTTC.

The J gene is TRBJ2-4, the V gene TRBV4-1, with 11 bases fitting TRBD2. This CDR3 is built from 20 residues. The junction had 10 bases not matched to a gene; V was cut back by 0 bases and J by 0 bases. CDR1 and CDR2 from the germline V gene are MGHRA and YSYEKL. The CDR3 nucleotides read TGCGCCAGCAGCCAAGAGGTAGCGGGAGGGTTTGGACTAGCCAAAAACATTCAGTACTTC. Its translation is CASSQEVAGGFGLAKNIQYF.

The gene calls are TRBV18 and TRBJ2-5; 10 bases line up with TRBD1. Trimming cost V 5 bases and J 11 bases; bases outside gene matches: 5. This CDR3 contains 12 residues. CDR1 and CDR2 from the germline V gene are KGHSH and LQKENI. CDR3 nucleotides: TGTGCCAGCTCAGACAGGGGGCGGCAGCAGTACTTC. It translates to CASSDRGRQQYF. Filled out from reference TRBV18 and TRBJ2-5, the complete variable domain reads NAGVMQNPRHLVRRRGQEARLRCSPMKGHSHVYWYRQLPEEGLKFMVYLQKENIIDESGMPKERFSAEFPKEGPSILRIQQVVRGDSAAYFCASSDRGRQQYFGPGTRLLVL.

This sequence joins TRBV7-2 and TRBJ2-3, with TRBD2 matching 11 bases. CDR1 is SGHTA, CDR2 FQGNSA, per germline. There are 17 residues in the CDR3. The V and J ends lost 3 bases and 4 bases, in that order; junction bases with no gene match: 9. The CDR3 loop reads CASSFLTLAGGSDTQYF. CDR3 DNA: TGTGCCAGCAGCTTCCTAACCCTAGCGGGAGGATCAGATACGCAGTATTTT.

CDR3 nucleotides: TGCGCCAGCAGCAAGGGGACAGATATGAACACTGAAGCTTTCTTT. This sequence encodes CASSKGTDMNTEAFF. This chain links TRBV5-1 with TRBJ1-1; 7 positions agree with TRBD1. Germline loops: CDR1 SGHRS, CDR2 YFSETQ. The CDR3 has 15 amino acids. Losses at the gene ends were 4 bases for V and 0 bases for J; bases not matched to a gene: 6.

The chain combines TRBV28 with TRBJ1-2; 8 nucleotides line up with TRBD1. Per the germline V gene, CDR1 is MDHEN and CDR2 is SYDVKM. The ends lost 5 bases at V and 7 bases at J; junction bases unmatched: 6. The CDR3 covers 13 residues. CDR3 residues: CASSTTGGRGYTF. In nucleotides, the CDR3 is TGTGCCAGCAGTACAACAGGGGGTCGTGGCTACACCTTC.

A word on this clone: This sample also contains other DNA sequences that code for the same CDR3. The rearrangement uses TRBV7-9 and TRBJ2-5; D remains ambiguous. Germline V gives CDR1 SEHNR, CDR2 FQNEAQ (reference sequence). The CDR3 totals 13 residues. Between the trimmed V and J ends, which lost 5 bases and 3 bases, there was a span of 10 bases. CDR3 amino acids: CASSIGQKETQYF. In DNA form, the CDR3 reads TGTGCCAGCAGCATAGGGCAGAAAGAGACCCAGTACTTC.

V usage is TRBV5-6 and J usage is TRBJ1-1; weak D call: TRBD1 (5 bases). The germline V and J ends were trimmed by 4 bases and 1 base, with 14 bases remaining between them. Germline lookup yields CDR1 SGHDT and CDR2 YYEEEE. CDR3 length: 15 residues. CDR3 region: CASSGRSRANTEAFF. DNA of the CDR3: TGTGCCAGCAGCGGTAGGTCCAGGGCGAACACTGAAGCTTTCTTT.

The chain has TRBV30 and TRBJ1-5; no reliable D call. The CDR3 length is 13 residues. Trimming removed 3 bases at V and 3 bases at J, with 9 bases between. Germline assignment: CDR1 GTSNPN and CDR2 SVGIG (reference sequence). CDR3 nucleotides: TGTGCCTGGAGCGGGTCCCACAATCAGCCCCAGCATTTT. Its translation is CAWSGSHNQPQHF.

The J gene is TRBJ1-1, the V gene TRBV27, with 9 bases identical to TRBD1. CDR1 is MNHEY and CDR2 is SMNVEV in the germline V gene (reference sequence). Losses at the gene ends were 6 bases for V and 8 bases for J; bases not matched to a gene: 13. The CDR3 totals 15 residues. The CDR3 bases are TGTGCCAGCAGACCTCAACCGGGACAGGGTTCCGAAGCTTTCTTT. This encodes CASRPQPGQGSEAFF.

The V call is TRBV7-9, the J call TRBJ2-3, with 11 bases lining up with TRBD2. This CDR3 comprises 16 residues. The germline CDR1 and CDR2 sequences are SEHNR and FQNEAQ (reference sequence). The ends lost 5 bases at V and 4 bases at J; junction bases unmatched: 8. CDR3 in amino acids: CASSPGVAGGPDTQYF. In nucleotides, the CDR3 is TGTGCCAGCAGCCCGGGGGTAGCGGGGGGGCCAGATACGCAGTATTTT. The full variable domain, in which reference TRBV7-9 and TRBJ2-3 provide the parts outside the CDR3, is DTGVSQNPRHKITKRGQNVTFRCDPISEHNRLYWYRQTLGQGPEFLTYFQNEAQLEKSRLLSDRFSAERPKGSFSTLEIQRTEQGDSAMYLCASSPGVAGGPDTQYFGPGTRLTVL.

This clone showed up just a few times. The gene calls are TRBV27 and TRBJ2-1; 8 nucleotides agree with TRBD2. V gave up 3 bases and J gave up 3 bases; unmatched junction bases: 4. CDR3 size: 15 residues. Germline-derived CDR1 and CDR2 are MNHEY and SMNVEV (reference sequence). The CDR3 sequence: CASSLGLVGYNEQFF. CDR3 DNA sequence: TGTGCCAGCAGTTTGGGACTAGTGGGCTACAATGAGCAGTTCTTC.

J is TRBJ2-2 and V is TRBV7-3; TRBD2 matches 7 bases. The CDR3 sequence is 15 residues long. CDR1 is SGHTA and CDR2 is FQGTGA in the germline V gene. The V and J ends lost 4 bases and 3 bases, in that order; junction bases with no gene match: 5. The CDR3 loop is CASSSGLGDTGELFF. CDR3 bases: TGTGCCAGCAGCTCCGGACTAGGAGACACCGGGGAGCTGTTTTTT. Supplemented by reference TRBV7-3 and TRBJ2-2, the full variable domain reads GAGVSQTPSNKVTEKGKYVELRCDPISGHTALYWYRQSLGQGPEFLIYFQGTGAADDSGLPNDRFFAVRPEGSVSTLKIQRTERGDSAVYLCASSSGLGDTGELFFGEGSRLTVL.

This rearrangement joins TRBV4-1 to TRBJ2-7, with 9 bases identical to TRBD1. CDR1 and CDR2 from the germline V gene are MGHRA and YSYEKL. CDR3 length: 15 amino acids. The junction had 8 bases not matched to a gene; V was cut back by 3 bases and J by 5 bases. DNA of the CDR3: TGCGCCAGCAGCCAGCCGGGACAGGGAGTCGACGAGCAGTACTTC. Its translation is CASSQPGQGVDEQYF.

V usage is TRBV27 and J usage is TRBJ2-1, with D unresolved. Per germline, CDR1 MNHEY and CDR2 SMNVEV (reference sequence). The CDR3 has 15 amino acids. The V and J ends lost 2 bases and 0 bases respectively, with 8 bases between them. The DNA for the CDR3 is TGTGCCAGCAGTTTAGCCTCAGTCTCCTACAATGAGCAGTTCTTC. It is translated as CASSLASVSYNEQFF.

This clone showed up just once. The chain has TRBV2 and TRBJ1-2; 8 bases line up with TRBD1. Trimming at V came to 7 bases and at J to 5 bases, leaving 15 bases not matched to a gene. The germline V gene encodes CDR1 SNHLY and CDR2 FYNNEI. This CDR3 contains 16 residues. The CDR3 region is CASTLPGQGFKYGYTF. DNA for the CDR3: TGTGCCAGCACACTTCCCGGACAGGGATTTAAGTATGGCTACACCTTC.

This clone was seen just once. V usage is TRBV25-1 and J usage is TRBJ2-7, with a possible D match to TRBD2 (5 bases). The CDR3 runs to 15 residues. Germline CDR1 reads MGHDK; CDR2 reads SYGVNS. Trimming left V 3 bases short and J 1 base short, with 13 bases between. The CDR3 sequence is CASSDPGSSSYEQYF. The CDR3 DNA is TGTGCCAGCAGTGACCCGGGATCCTCATCCTACGAGCAGTACTTC.

The V call is TRBV7-2, the J call TRBJ2-1, with 15 bases fitting TRBD2. There are 16 residues in the CDR3. The V gene's germline CDR1 is SGHTA and CDR2 FQGNSA. V shed 4 bases, J shed 10 bases, and the junction held 8 bases outside the gene matches. The chain's CDR3 is CASSSKGLAGGREQFF. The CDR3, as DNA: TGTGCCAGCAGCTCCAAGGGACTAGCGGGGGGCAGGGAGCAGTTCTTC.

The chain recombines TRBV6-1 with TRBJ2-7; tentative D call: TRBD1 (6 bases). The CDR3 is 14 residues long. Germline CDR1 is MNHNS and CDR2 is SASEGT. Trimming stripped 2 bases from V and 2 bases from J, with 10 bases between. The CDR3 DNA reads TGTGCCAGCAGTGAACAGGGGTATACCTACGAGCAGTACTTC. Encoded protein: CASSEQGYTYEQYF.

The J gene is TRBJ2-5, the V gene TRBV10-3, with a possible D match to TRBD2 (6 bases). V gave up 5 bases and J gave up 5 bases, with 15 bases separating them. There are 14 residues in the CDR3. Germline CDR1 and CDR2: ENHRY and SYGVKD. This CDR3 reads CAISSGPGVETQYF. CDR3 coding DNA: TGTGCCATCAGTTCGGGCCCGGGGGTGGAGACCCAGTACTTC.

This clone was recorded once. DNA for the CDR3: TGTGCCAGCAGCACGACTAGCGGGAGCCACAATGAGCAGTTCTTC. Translating it yields CASSTTSGSHNEQFF. V gene TRBV7-8 combines with J gene TRBJ2-1; TRBD2 matches at 12 bases. V lost 5 bases, J lost 5 bases, and 4 bases stayed unmatched. Germline CDR1 is SGHVS and CDR2 is FQNEAQ. This CDR3 is 15 amino acids long. The full variable domain, in which reference TRBV7-8 and TRBJ2-1 provide the parts outside the CDR3, is GAGVSQSPRYKVAKRGQDVALRCDPISGHVSLFWYQQALGQGPEFLTYFQNEAQLDKSGLPSDRFFAERPEGSVSTLKIQRTQQEDSAVYLCASSTTSGSHNEQFFGPGTRLTVL.

V and J are TRBV25-1 and TRBJ2-7; 9 bases map to TRBD1. Unmatched junction bases numbered 15, after V lost 8 bases and J lost 4 bases. CDR1 MGHDK and CDR2 SYGVNS come from the germline V gene. The length of the CDR3 is 16 residues. The CDR3: CASGNAGTGWGYEQYF. The CDR3 DNA reads TGTGCCAGCGGAAACGCCGGGACAGGGTGGGGATACGAGCAGTACTTC.

The CDR3 DNA sequence: TGCGCCAGCAGGACGGACAGGGTTGAGCAGTTCTTC. This gives the protein CASRTDRVEQFF. The chain combines TRBV10-2 with TRBJ2-1; 8 nucleotides agree with TRBD1. V was pared by 6 bases and J by 9 bases, with 4 bases of the junction left unmatched. CDR1 WSHSY and CDR2 SAAADI come from the germline V gene. The CDR3 totals 12 residues.

The chain combines TRBV7-9 with TRBJ2-1, with 8 bases that match TRBD2. This CDR3 has 15 residues. Germline assignment: CDR1 SEHNR and CDR2 FQNEAQ (reference sequence). J was trimmed by 4 bases and V by 4 bases; bases with no gene match: 6. The CDR3 protein is CASSSVSGGYNEQFF. For the CDR3, the DNA is TGTGCCAGCAGCTCCGTGAGCGGGGGTTACAATGAGCAGTTCTTC.

This clone was picked up one time. The chain employs TRBV27 and TRBJ2-7; 7 bases fit TRBD2. Germline trimming cut 3 bases from V and 3 bases from J; bases unmatched to any gene: 2. Germline loops: CDR1 MNHEY, CDR2 SMNVEV (reference sequence). There are 13 residues in the CDR3. In nucleotides, the CDR3 is TGTGCCAGCAGTTTTTCGGGAGGCTACGAGCAGTACTTC. Protein product: CASSFSGGYEQYF.

This clone was detected only once. The chain combines TRBV4-2 with TRBJ2-5; 9 bases fit TRBD2. Losses at the gene ends were 0 bases for V and 4 bases for J; bases not matched to a gene: 12. The CDR3 has 18 amino acids. Germline assignment: CDR1 LGHNA and CDR2 YNFKEQ. The CDR3 reads CASSQEVRREGLIETQYF. The CDR3 DNA reads TGTGCCAGCAGCCAAGAGGTAAGGCGGGAGGGCCTGATAGAGACCCAGTACTTC.